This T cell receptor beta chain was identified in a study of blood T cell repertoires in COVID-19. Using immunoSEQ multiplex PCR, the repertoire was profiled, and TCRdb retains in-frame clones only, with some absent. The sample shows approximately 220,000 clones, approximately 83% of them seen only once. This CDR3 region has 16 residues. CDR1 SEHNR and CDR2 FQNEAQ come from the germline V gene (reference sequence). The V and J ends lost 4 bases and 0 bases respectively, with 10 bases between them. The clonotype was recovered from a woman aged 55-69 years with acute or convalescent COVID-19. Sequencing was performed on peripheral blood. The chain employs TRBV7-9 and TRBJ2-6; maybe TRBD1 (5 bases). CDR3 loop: CASSSTGRSGANVLTF. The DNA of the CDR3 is TGTGCCAGCAGCTCCACAGGTCGCTCTGGGGCCAACGTCCTGACTTTC. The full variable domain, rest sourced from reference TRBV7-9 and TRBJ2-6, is DTGVSQNPRHKITKRGQNVTFRCDPISEHNRLYWYRQTLGQGPEFLTYFQNEAQLEKSRLLSDRFSAERPKGSFSTLEIQRTEQGDSAMYLCASSSTGRSGANVLTFGAGSRLTVL.